This TCR beta chain was recorded in a study of cytomegalovirus exposure and HLA in healthy donors. PCR employed 60 Vbeta and 13 Jbeta primers. Profiling relied on immunoSEQ multiplex PCR, and the TCRdb table lists in-frame clones only, not all of them. The repertoire has around 140,000 clones, almost 80% of them found once; the top ten carry approximately 1.5%. Overall study findings and caveats: Three of the chains that were CMV-associated were confirmed in vitro to be specific for CMV antigens. Altogether, 150 to 200 TCR beta chains were recorded as cytomegalovirus-associated.

Deletions cut 3 bases from V and 10 bases from J, with 12 bases between. Germline-derived CDR1 and CDR2 are SGHAT and FQNNGV. This CDR3 contains 12 residues. Remarks on this clone: No antigen is known for it.

The chain combines TRBV11-2 with TRBJ1-1; no reliable D call. This TCR was sampled from a female donor in good health and CMV-seronegative. Sequenced material: PBMCs. CDR3 loop: CASSFSGLGAFF. The CDR3 DNA follows: TGTGCCAGCAGCTTCTCCGGTCTTGGAGCTTTCTTT.